These T cell receptor beta chains were read from a single sample in a study of blood T cell repertoires in COVID-19. The data were produced by immunoSEQ multiplex PCR, yet TCRdb's version contains in-frame clones alone and is incomplete. The data contain tens of thousands of clones, approximately 90% of them singletons. The sequenced sample consisted of peripheral blood. Every receptor here comes from a man between 65 and 80 years old with active COVID-19. CDR3s include the opening cysteine and the closing phenylalanine or tryptophan. A D gene is named only where the DNA matches it firmly. The size entry is marked missing in some rows and otherwise reads once, few, many or a size class.

clone_size j_call d_call v_call cdr3_aa cdr3_nt
. TRBJ1-5 . TRBV28 CASSLPAQGSNQPQHF TGTGCCAGCAGTTTACCCGCCCAGGGGAGCAATCAGCCCCAGCATTTT
. TRBJ1-5 . TRBV11-3 CASSLERGQPHSNQPQHF TGTGCCAGCAGCTTAGAAAGGGGTCAACCCCATAGCAATCAGCCCCAGCATTTT
. TRBJ1-2 TRBD1 TRBV6-4 CASSGTGDNYGYTF TGTGCCAGCAGTGGGACAGGGGATAACTATGGCTACACCTTC
. TRBJ2-7 TRBD2 TRBV28 CASSKLAGGLEQYF TGTGCCAGCAGCAAACTAGCGGGAGGGCTCGAGCAGTACTTC
. TRBJ2-1 . TRBV23-1 CASSRGRYNEQFF TGCGCCAGCAGTCGCGGCAGATACAATGAGCAGTTCTTC
. TRBJ2-1 TRBD2 TRBV27 CASSFGTSGRVYNEQFF TGTGCCAGCAGTTTCGGGACTAGCGGGAGGGTATACAATGAGCAGTTCTTC
. TRBJ2-5 TRBD2 TRBV2 CASSESTSGFETQYF TGTGCCAGCAGTGAAAGTACTAGCGGGTTCGAGACCCAGTACTTC
once TRBJ1-6 . TRBV19 CASSIRTDNSPLHF TGTGCCAGTAGTATCCGGACAGATAATTCACCCCTCCACTTT
. TRBJ1-1 TRBD1 TRBV7-9 CASSLPGQGAEAFF TGTGCCAGCAGCTTACCGGGACAGGGGGCGGAAGCTTTCTTT
. TRBJ2-1 TRBD2 TRBV28 CASSLGGRGNEQFF TGTGCCAGCAGTTTAGGGGGGAGGGGCAATGAGCAGTTCTTC
. TRBJ2-1 TRBD2 TRBV7-2 CASSTLGRGAGNEQFF TGTGCCAGCAGCACCCTAGGGCGGGGGGCCGGCAATGAGCAGTTCTTC
. TRBJ2-2 . TRBV11-2 CASSLAGAGELFF TGTGCCAGCAGCTTAGCGGGAGCCGGGGAGCTGTTTTTT
. TRBJ2-7 TRBD1 TRBV28 CASRTGGTYEQYF TGTGCCAGCAGGACAGGGGGCACCTACGAGCAGTACTTC
. TRBJ2-7 TRBD1 TRBV15 CATRVQGPGFRYEQYF TGTGCCACCAGAGTACAGGGGCCCGGCTTTCGCTACGAGCAGTACTTC
. TRBJ1-1 . TRBV29-1 CSVDRGGTEAFF TGCAGCGTTGACAGGGGTGGAACTGAAGCTTTCTTT
. TRBJ2-1 TRBD2 TRBV10-3 CAIGREGRHNEQFF TGTGCCATCGGGCGGGAGGGCCGCCACAATGAGCAGTTCTTC
. TRBJ2-1 . TRBV27 CASSWGNRPSSYNEQFF TGTGCCAGCAGTTGGGGCAACCGGCCAAGCTCCTACAATGAGCAGTTCTTC
. TRBJ2-4 TRBD1 TRBV18 CASSLDRDDKNIQYF TGTGCCAGCTCACTTGACAGGGATGACAAAAACATTCAGTACTTC
. TRBJ1-5 . TRBV19 CASSIYDQPQHF TGTGCCAGTAGTATATATGATCAGCCCCAGCATTTT
. TRBJ2-1 TRBD2 TRBV19 CASWGGGDEQFF TGTGCCAGCTGGGGGGGAGGCGATGAGCAGTTCTTC